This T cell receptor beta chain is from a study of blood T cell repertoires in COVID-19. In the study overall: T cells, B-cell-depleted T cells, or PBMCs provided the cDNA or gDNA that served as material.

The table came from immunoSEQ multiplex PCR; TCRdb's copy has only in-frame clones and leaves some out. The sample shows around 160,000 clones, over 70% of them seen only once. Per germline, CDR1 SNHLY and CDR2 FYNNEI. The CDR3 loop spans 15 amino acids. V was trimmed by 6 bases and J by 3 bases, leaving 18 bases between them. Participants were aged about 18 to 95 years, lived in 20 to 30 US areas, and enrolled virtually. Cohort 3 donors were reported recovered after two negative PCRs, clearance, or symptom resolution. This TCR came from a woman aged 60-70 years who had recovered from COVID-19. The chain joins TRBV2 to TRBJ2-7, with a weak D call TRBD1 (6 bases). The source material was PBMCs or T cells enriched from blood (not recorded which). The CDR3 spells CASSAERARGYEQYF. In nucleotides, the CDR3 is TGTGCCAGCAGCGCCGAACGGGCCAGGGGCTACGAGCAGTACTTC.